Below, 2 T cell receptor beta chains from the same sample are listed, as sequenced in a study of blood T cell repertoires in COVID-19. Profiling relied on immunoSEQ multiplex PCR, and the TCRdb table lists in-frame clones only, not all of them. The data show 100,000 to 120,000 clones, with approximately 79% seen just once and approximately 16% held by the top ten. Sequenced sample: peripheral blood. The receptors come from a woman older than 75 with active or convalescent COVID-19.

The CDR3 nucleotides read TGCGCCAGCAGCTTGGGTAGTCTACAGGCCTATGGCTACACCTTC. The encoded protein is CASSLGSLQAYGYTF. The chain recombines TRBV5-1 with TRBJ1-2; D perhaps matches TRBD1 (5 bases). In germline, CDR1 is SGHRS, CDR2 YFSETQ. With 0 bases removed from V and 4 bases from J, the gap between germline ends came to 13 bases. The CDR3 extends over 15 amino acids.

This clone was picked up one time. V and J are TRBV7-2 and TRBJ1-2; 7 bases line up with TRBD1. The V segment lost 4 bases and the J segment 4 bases; nucleotides outside the gene matches: 9. Germline-derived CDR1 and CDR2 are SGHTA and FQGNSA. This CDR3 comprises 15 residues. The chain's CDR3 is CASSWTGTESYGYTF. The CDR3 DNA follows: TGTGCCAGCAGCTGGACCGGGACAGAAAGCTATGGCTACACCTTC.